This entry describes one TCR beta chain. Its cognate antigen has yet to be identified. The sample holds no much larger clone one base away, and base qualities are not on file. V is shortened by 2 bases, J by 2 bases, and the region joining them spans 13 bases. From its cysteine to its phenylalanine, the CDR3 spans 16 amino acids. Here the CDR3 DNA is all that survives: 48 bases in frame from base 1. CDR1 MDHEN and CDR2 SYDVKM were looked up in the germline V gene. This sample was taken from a study of post-analysis software for immune sequencing data (dated by TCRdb to the mid-2010s). Study-wide context: Relapsing-remitting, secondary progressive and progressive-relapsing multiple sclerosis were recorded as disease courses, and subtype annotation was lacking for some patients. The multiple sclerosis patient repertoires were compared with some twelve previously published healthy control repertoires from donors aged about 6 to 26 years. A subset of samples was prepared in parallel using single-end sample barcoding, then pooled and co-amplified after Illumina adapter ligation. Study-wide conclusions, independent of this receptor: When samples were clustered directly using the F measure, samples prepared in the same batch co-clustered strongly, which prompted a batch-effect correction. The control group was slightly older than the multiple sclerosis patient group. Roughly 5 TRBV segments, including TRBV5-6, TRBV5-1 and TRBV20-1, were significantly more frequent in patients than controls. Significantly lower normalized Chao1 diversity was found in multiple sclerosis patients than in controls, suggesting substantial peripheral T-cell clonal expansion.

The library was prepared using PCR. Sequenced on an Illumina HiSeq 2500. To reduce PCR and sequencing biases, unique molecular identifiers were incorporated into the TCR beta cDNA libraries. Some 500,000 cDNA molecules were obtained per 1 to 10 million input T cells, so each molecule approximated one T cell. The patient libraries were prepared and sequenced with the same protocol used for the earlier healthy control dataset. Samples belonging to the same batch were prepared together, multiplexed and sequenced on a shared HiSeq lane. The study's own analysis went as follows. MIGEC handled the raw barcoded reads, throwing out single-read molecular identifier groups before consensus assembly and CDR3 extraction. VDJtools was used for post-analysis of the clonotype tables, with diversity normalized by down-sampling every dataset to the smallest sample size. In repertoire overlap clustering, CDR3 amino acid sequences, but not nucleotide sequences, were matched to correct batch-related cross-sample contamination. TCRdb reran the public reads through fastp at Q25 and MiXCR, keeping productive beta chains. For every CDR3 protein sequence, its rows merge into one entry that carries the most common genes and DNA. In this record, the V and J calls reflect TCRdb's handling and not the investigators' own analysis. The sample data list approximately 730,000 distinct CDR3 sequences, and under 60% of these were observed just once. Of the sample, 4.9% is held by the ten largest clones.

TCR beta repertoires were profiled from peripheral blood of approximately 13 young patients with multiple sclerosis to demonstrate the VDJtools post-analysis software. The patients with multiple sclerosis were children and adolescents between roughly 6 and 17 years of age. The specimen was blood. This TCR was recovered from a girl aged 5 to 17 with multiple sclerosis. Recombination joined TRBV28 with TRBJ1-5; confidence is insufficient to name the D gene. In nucleotides, the sequence is TGTGCCAGCAGTTTACCGGGAGGTGTGGGCAATCAGCCCCAGCATTTT. It translates to CASSLPGGVGNQPQHF.